These 3 T cell receptor beta chains came from one sample sequenced in a study of cytomegalovirus exposure and HLA in healthy donors. The protocol was immunoSEQ multiplex PCR, while the TCRdb copy is restricted to in-frame clones and leaves out a portion. The sample shows approximately 200,000 clones, around 84% of them seen only once. The specimen sequenced was PBMCs. The receptors were sampled from a man between 18 and 29 years old in good health and CMV-seropositive.

The chain is built from TRBV7-7 and TRBJ2-1, with 11 bases identical to TRBD2. CDR3 size: 14 residues. The ends lost 3 bases at V and 9 bases at J; junction bases unmatched: 4. Germline CDR1 reads SSHAT; CDR2 reads FNYEAQ (reference sequence). In DNA form, the CDR3 reads TGTGCCAGCAGCTTGACTAGCGGGAAGGCTGAGCAGTTCTTC. It encodes CASSLTSGKAEQFF.

A few counts support this clone. The J gene is TRBJ2-7, the V gene TRBV7-6; 7 bases align to TRBD2. V gave up 5 bases and J gave up 6 bases; unmatched junction bases: 13. CDR1 and CDR2 from the germline V gene are SGHVS and FNYEAQ. CDR3 length equals 15 residues. The CDR3 sequence: CASSPGRGVRSEQYF. The CDR3 bases are TGTGCCAGCAGCCCCGGACGGGGGGTGAGGAGCGAGCAGTACTTC.

The rearrangement joins TRBV9 to TRBJ2-2, with D uncertain. This CDR3 spans 13 amino acids. Germline lookup yields CDR1 SGDLS and CDR2 YYNGEE. Trimming cost V 6 bases and J 3 bases, with 9 bases left between them. The CDR3 DNA follows: TGTGCCAGCACCCCGAGAGACACCGGGGAGCTGTTTTTT. Translation gives CASTPRDTGELFF.